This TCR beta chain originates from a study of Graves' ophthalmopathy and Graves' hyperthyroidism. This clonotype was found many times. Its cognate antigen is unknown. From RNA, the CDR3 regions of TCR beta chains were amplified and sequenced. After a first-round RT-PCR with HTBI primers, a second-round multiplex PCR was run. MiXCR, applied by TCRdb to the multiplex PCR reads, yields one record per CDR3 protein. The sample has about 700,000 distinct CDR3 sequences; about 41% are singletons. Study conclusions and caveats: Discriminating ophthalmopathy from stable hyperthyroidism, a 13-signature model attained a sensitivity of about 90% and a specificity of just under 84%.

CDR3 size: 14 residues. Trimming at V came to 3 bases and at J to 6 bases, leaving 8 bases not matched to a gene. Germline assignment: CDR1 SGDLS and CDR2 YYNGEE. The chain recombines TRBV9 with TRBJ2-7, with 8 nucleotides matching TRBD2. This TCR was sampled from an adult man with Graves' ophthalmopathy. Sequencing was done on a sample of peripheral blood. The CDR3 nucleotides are TGTGCCAGCAGCGAGAAGGAGCGGGAGACCGAGCAGTACTTC. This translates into CASSEKERETEQYF.